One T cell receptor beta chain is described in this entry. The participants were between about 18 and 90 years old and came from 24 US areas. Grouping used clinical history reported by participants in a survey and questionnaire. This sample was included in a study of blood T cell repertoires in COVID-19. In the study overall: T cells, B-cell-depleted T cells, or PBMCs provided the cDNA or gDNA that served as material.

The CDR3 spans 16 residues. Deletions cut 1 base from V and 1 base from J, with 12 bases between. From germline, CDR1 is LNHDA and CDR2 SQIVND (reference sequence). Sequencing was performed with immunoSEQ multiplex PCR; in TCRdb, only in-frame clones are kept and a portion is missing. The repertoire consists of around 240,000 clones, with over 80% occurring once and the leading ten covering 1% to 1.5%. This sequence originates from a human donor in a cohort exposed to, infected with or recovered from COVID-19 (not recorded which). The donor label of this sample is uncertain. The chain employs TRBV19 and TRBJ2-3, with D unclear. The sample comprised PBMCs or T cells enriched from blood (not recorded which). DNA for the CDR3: TGTGCCAGTAGTATAGCACGAGGTCTTCGCACAGATACGCAGTATTTT. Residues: CASSIARGLRTDTQYF.